Given below is one T cell receptor beta chain in context. Its antigen remains unknown. This record comes from a study of T cells in localized non-small cell lung cancer. The V gene lost 1 base and the J gene lost 0 bases, with 6 bases spanning the gap. This CDR3 has 14 amino acids. Germline V lookup: CDR1 LNHDA, CDR2 SQIVND (reference sequence). Study-level findings and limits: Of the tissues analyzed, uninvolved adjacent lung showed maximal T cell clonality, greater than tumor.

Sequenced by immunoSEQ multiplex PCR; TCRdb stores in-frame clones only, minus some. The sample holds 4,000 to 5,000 clones, roughly 30% seen once. The sample here was lung tumor tissue, taken before any cancer treatment. V and J are TRBV19 and TRBJ1-2; D not certain. The TCR comes from a man aged 40 to 70 with stage II lung adenocarcinoma. The DNA for the CDR3 is TGTGCCAGTAGTATAGCCAGGTCTAACTATGGCTACACCTTC. Translation: CASSIARSNYGYTF.